This T cell receptor beta chain was sequenced during a study of T cells after somatic rescue of genetic block. Germline V gives CDR1 MNHNS, CDR2 SASEGT. This CDR3 spans 15 amino acids. The junction had 8 bases not matched to a gene; V was cut back by 3 bases and J by 9 bases. Generated by immunoSEQ multiplex PCR, the TCRdb table keeps only in-frame clones and is missing some. The sample includes 68,000 or so clones, less than 95% seen only once; the top ten take 2.9%. The sample was peripheral blood mononuclear cells (PBMCs). This TCR was recovered from a man in his forties or fifties. The chain combines TRBV6-1 with TRBJ1-6, with 7 bases lining up with TRBD1. CDR3 nucleotide sequence: TGTGCCAGCAGTGAGCGACAGGGAGGCGCTTCACCCCTCCACTTT. Encoded protein: CASSERQGGASPLHF.